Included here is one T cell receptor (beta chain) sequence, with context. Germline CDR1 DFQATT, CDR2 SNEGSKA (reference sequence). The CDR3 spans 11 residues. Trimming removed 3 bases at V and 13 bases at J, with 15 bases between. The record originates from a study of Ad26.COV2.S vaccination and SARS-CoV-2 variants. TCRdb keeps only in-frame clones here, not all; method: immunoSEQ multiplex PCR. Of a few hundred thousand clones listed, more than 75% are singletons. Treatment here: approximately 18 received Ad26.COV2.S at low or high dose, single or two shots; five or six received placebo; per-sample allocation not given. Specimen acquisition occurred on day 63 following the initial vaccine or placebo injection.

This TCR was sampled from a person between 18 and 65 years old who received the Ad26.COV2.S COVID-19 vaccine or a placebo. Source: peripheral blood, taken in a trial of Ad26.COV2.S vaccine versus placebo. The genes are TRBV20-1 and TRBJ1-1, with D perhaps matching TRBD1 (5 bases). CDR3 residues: CSARDIEGNFF. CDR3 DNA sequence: TGCAGTGCTAGGGACATTGAGGGTAATTTCTTT.